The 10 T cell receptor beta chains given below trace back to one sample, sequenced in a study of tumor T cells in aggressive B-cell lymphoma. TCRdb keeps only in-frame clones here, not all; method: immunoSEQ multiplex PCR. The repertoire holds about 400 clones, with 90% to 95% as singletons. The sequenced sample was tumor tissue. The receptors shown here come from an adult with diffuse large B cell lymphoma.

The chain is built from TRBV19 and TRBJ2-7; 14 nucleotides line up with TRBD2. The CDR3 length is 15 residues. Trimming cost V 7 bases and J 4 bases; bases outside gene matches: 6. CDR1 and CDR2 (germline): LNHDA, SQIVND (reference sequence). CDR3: CASNSGLAGDYEQYF. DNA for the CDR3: TGTGCCAGTAACTCGGGACTAGCGGGAGATTACGAGCAGTACTTC.

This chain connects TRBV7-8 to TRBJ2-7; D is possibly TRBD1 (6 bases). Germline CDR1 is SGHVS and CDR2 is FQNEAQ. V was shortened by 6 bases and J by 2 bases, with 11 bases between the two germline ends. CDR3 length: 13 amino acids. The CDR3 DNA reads TGTGCCAGCAGGGGGGCCACCGCCTACGAGCAGTACTTC. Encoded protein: CASRGATAYEQYF. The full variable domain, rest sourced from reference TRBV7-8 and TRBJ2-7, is GAGVSQSPRYKVAKRGQDVALRCDPISGHVSLFWYQQALGQGPEFLTYFQNEAQLDKSGLPSDRFFAERPEGSVSTLKIQRTQQEDSAVYLCASRGATAYEQYFGPGTRLTVT.

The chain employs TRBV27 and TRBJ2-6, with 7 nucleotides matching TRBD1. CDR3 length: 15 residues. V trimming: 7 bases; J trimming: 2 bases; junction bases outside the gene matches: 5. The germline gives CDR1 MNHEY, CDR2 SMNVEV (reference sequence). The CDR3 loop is CASTLRGPGANVLTF. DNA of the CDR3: TGTGCCAGCACCCTAAGGGGGCCTGGGGCCAACGTCCTGACTTTC.

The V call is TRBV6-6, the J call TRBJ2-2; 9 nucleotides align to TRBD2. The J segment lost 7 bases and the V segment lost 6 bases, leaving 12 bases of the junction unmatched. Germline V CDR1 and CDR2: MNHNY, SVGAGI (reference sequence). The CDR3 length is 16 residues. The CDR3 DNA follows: TGTGCCAGCAGACCCCCTGGCGGGGGGGCCCACGGGGAGCTGTTTTTT. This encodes CASRPPGGGAHGELFF.

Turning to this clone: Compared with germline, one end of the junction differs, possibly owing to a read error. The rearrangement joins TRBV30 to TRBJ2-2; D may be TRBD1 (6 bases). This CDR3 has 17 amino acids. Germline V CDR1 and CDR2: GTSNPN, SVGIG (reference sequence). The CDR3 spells CAWNARDRFWGTEELFF. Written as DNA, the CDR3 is TGTGCCTGGAATGCAAGAGACAGGTTCTGGGGCACCGAGGAGCTGTTTTTT.

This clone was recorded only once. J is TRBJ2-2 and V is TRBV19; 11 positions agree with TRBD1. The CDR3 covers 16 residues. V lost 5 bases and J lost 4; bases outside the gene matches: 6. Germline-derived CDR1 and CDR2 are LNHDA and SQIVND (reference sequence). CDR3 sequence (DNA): TGTGCCAGTAGTGTCGGGACAGGGGGTGTCACCGGGGAGCTGTTTTTT. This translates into CASSVGTGGVTGELFF.

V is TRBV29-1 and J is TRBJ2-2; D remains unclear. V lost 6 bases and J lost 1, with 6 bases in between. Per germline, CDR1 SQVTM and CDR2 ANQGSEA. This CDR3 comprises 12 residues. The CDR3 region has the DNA TGCAGCGTGCGTCGGAACACCGGGGAGCTGTTTTTT. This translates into CSVRRNTGELFF.

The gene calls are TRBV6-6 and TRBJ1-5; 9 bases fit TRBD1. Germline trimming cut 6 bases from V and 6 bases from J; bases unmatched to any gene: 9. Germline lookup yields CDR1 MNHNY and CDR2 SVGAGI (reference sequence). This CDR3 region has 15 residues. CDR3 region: CASRDRDRERQPQHF. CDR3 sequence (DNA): TGTGCCAGCAGAGACCGGGACAGGGAACGTCAGCCCCAGCATTTT.

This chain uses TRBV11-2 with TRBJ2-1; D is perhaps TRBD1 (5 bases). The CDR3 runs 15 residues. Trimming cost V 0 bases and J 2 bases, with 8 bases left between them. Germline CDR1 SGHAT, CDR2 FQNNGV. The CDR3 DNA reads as TGTGCCAGCAGCTTAGAAGGACACACCTACAATGAGCAGTTCTTC. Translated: CASSLEGHTYNEQFF.

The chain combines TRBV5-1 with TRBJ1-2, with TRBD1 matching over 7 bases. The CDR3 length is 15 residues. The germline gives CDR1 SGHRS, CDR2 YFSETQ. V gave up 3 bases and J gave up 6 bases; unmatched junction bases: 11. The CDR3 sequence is CASSSVTGMDNGYTF. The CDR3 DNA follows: TGCGCCAGCAGCTCCGTGACAGGGATGGATAATGGCTACACCTTC.